This T cell receptor (beta chain) was captured by sequencing in a study of cytomegalovirus exposure and HLA in healthy donors. V trimming: 0 bases; J trimming: 5 bases; junction bases outside the gene matches: 5. From germline, CDR1 is SGHTA and CDR2 FQGNSA. The CDR3 runs 17 residues. A multiplex PCR was run with 60 Vbeta primers and 13 Jbeta primers. In the original workflow: As a later analysis found, there were roughly 80 million unique TCR beta chains, of which roughly 11 million were shared. TCRdb's copy holds only in-frame clones and misses some; the assay was immunoSEQ multiplex PCR. The V and J calls and clone size were taken over from that table, and D and trimming were inferred from the DNA. In the table there are approximately 150,000 clones, over 60% of which are singletons. Findings of the study overall: Reportedly, cytomegalovirus status was diagnosed with high sensitivity and specificity. Specific recognition of CMV antigens was confirmed in vitro for a few chains (all CMV-associated). In a later analysis, HLA-C alleles had the fewest associated TCRs, DRB1 alleles the most.

Comments on this clone: Its antigen is as yet unknown.

The TCR originated in a man between 35 and 55 years old in good health and CMV-seronegative. The chain joins TRBV7-2 to TRBJ2-3, with 13 bases that match TRBD2. The specimen sequenced was PBMCs. Here the CDR3 reads CASSLAGLAGVQDTQYF. The CDR3 coding sequence is TGTGCCAGCAGCTTAGCTGGACTAGCGGGAGTTCAAGATACGCAGTATTTT.